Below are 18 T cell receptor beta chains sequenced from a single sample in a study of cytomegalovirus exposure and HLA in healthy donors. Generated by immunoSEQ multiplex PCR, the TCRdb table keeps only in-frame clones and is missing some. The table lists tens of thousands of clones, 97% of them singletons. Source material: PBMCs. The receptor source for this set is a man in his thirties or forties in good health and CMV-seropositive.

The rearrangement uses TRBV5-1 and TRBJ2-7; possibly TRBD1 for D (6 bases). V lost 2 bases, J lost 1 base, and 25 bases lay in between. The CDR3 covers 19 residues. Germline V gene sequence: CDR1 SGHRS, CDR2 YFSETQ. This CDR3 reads CASSFPGHQITVRSYEQYF. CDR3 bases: TGCGCCAGCAGCTTTCCGGGACACCAAATAACCGTGAGGTCCTACGAGCAGTACTTC.

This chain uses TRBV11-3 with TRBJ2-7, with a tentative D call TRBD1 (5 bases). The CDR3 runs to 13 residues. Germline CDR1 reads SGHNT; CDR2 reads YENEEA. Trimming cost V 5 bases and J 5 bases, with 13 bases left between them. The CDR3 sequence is CASSLDSYDEQYF. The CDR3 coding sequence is TGTGCCAGCAGCCTCGACAGCTACGACGAGCAGTACTTC.

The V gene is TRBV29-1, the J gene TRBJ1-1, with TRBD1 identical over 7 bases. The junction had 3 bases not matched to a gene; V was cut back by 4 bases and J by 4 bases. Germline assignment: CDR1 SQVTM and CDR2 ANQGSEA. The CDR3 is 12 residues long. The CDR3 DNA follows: TGCAGCGTTGGACAGGGAGGCACTGAAGCTTTCTTT. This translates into CSVGQGGTEAFF.

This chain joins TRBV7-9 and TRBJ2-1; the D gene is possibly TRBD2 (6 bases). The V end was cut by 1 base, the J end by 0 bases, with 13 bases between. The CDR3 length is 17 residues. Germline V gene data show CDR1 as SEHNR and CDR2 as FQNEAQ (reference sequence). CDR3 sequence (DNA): TGTGCCAGCAGCTTAGGGAGACTAGAATCCTCCTACAATGAGCAGTTCTTC. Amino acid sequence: CASSLGRLESSYNEQFF.

The CDR3 coding sequence is TGCGCCAGCAGCTTGCGGGACAGCTGGGACACTGAAGCTTTCTTT. It encodes CASSLRDSWDTEAFF. The chain recombines TRBV5-1 with TRBJ1-1, with TRBD1 matching over 7 bases. The CDR3 loop spans 15 amino acids. Germline-derived CDR1 and CDR2 are SGHRS and YFSETQ. The junction had 6 bases not matched to a gene; V was cut back by 1 base and J by 3 bases.

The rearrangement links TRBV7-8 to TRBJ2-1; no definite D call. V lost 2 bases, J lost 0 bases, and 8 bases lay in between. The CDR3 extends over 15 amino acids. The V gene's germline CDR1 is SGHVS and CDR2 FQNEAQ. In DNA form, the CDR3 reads TGTGCCAGCAGCTTATCGGCTAGCTCCTACAATGAGCAGTTCTTC. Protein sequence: CASSLSASSYNEQFF. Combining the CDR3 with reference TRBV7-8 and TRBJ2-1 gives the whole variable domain GAGVSQSPRYKVAKRGQDVALRCDPISGHVSLFWYQQALGQGPEFLTYFQNEAQLDKSGLPSDRFFAERPEGSVSTLKIQRTQQEDSAVYLCASSLSASSYNEQFFGPGTRLTVL.

The CDR3 reads CASSEDTVHQPQHF. CDR3 in DNA: TGTGCCAGCAGTGAAGACACAGTCCATCAGCCCCAGCATTTT. The chain links TRBV2 to TRBJ1-5; D is undetermined. This CDR3 has 14 residues. Trimming removed 1 base from V and 5 bases from J, with 9 bases in between. The germline CDR1 and CDR2 sequences are SNHLY and FYNNEI.

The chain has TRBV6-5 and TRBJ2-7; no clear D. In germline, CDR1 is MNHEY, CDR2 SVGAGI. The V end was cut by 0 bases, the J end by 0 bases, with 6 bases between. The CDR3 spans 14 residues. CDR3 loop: CASSYSGTSYEQYF. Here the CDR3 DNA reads TGTGCCAGCAGTTACTCGGGCACCTCCTACGAGCAGTACTTC.

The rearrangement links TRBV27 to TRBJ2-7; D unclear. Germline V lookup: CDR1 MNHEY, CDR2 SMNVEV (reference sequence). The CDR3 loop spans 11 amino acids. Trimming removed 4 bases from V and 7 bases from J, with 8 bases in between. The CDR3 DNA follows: TGTGCCAGCAGTTCCCCCAGGGAGCAGTACTTC. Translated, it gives CASSSPREQYF.

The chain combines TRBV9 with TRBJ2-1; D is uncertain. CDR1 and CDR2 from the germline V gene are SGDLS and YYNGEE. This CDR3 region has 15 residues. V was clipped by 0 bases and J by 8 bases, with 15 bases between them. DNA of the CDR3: TGTGCCAGCAGCGTAGAGGCTAGATGGTTCGATGAGCAGTTCTTC. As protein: CASSVEARWFDEQFF.

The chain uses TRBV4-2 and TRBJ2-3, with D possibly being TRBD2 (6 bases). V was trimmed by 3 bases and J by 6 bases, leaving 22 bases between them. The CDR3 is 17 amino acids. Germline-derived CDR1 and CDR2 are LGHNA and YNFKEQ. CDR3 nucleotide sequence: TGTGCCAGCAGCCATGGGGCTAGCGACCTCTTAGGGGATACGCAGTATTTT. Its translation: CASSHGASDLLGDTQYF.

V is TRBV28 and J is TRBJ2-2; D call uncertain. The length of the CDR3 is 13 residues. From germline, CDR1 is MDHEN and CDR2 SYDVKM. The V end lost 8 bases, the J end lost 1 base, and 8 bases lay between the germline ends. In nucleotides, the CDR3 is TGTGCCAGCGCCTACCGGAACACCGGGGAGCTGTTTTTT. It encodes CASAYRNTGELFF.

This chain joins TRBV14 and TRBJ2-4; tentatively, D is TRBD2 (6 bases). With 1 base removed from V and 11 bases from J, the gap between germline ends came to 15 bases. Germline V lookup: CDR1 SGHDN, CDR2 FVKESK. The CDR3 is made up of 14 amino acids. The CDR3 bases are TGTGCCAGCAGCCAAGTTGGAGGGTTGACGGTTCAGTACTTC. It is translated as CASSQVGGLTVQYF. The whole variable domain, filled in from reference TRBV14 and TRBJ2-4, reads EAGVTQFPSHSVIEKGQTVTLRCDPISGHDNLYWYRRVMGKEIKFLLHFVKESKQDESGMPNNRFLAERTGGTYSTLKVQPAELEDSGVYFCASSQVGGLTVQYFGAGTRLSVL.

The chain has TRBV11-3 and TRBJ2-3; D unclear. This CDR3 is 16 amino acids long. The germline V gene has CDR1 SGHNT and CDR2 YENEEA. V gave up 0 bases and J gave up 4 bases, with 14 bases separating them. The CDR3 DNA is TGTGCCAGCAGCTTAGATGTGGTCGGTGGAGCAGATACGCAGTATTTT. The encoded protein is CASSLDVVGGADTQYF.

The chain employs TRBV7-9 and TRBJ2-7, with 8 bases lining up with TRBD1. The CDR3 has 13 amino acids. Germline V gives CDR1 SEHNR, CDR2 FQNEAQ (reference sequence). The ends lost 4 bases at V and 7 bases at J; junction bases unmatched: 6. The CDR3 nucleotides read TGTGCCAGCAGCTATCAGGGGGCGCGGGAGCAGTACTTC. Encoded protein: CASSYQGAREQYF.

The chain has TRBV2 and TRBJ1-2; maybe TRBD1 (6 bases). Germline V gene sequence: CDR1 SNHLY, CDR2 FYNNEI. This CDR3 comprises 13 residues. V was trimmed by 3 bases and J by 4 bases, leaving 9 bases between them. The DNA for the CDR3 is TGTGCCAGCAGTGACGGGGGGGCCTATGGCTACACCTTC. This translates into CASSDGGAYGYTF.

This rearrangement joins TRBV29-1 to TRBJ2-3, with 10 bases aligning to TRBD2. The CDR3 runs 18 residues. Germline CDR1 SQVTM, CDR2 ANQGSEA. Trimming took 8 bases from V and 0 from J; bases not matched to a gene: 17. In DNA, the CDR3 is TGCAGCCCCAAGGGTCTAGCGGGAGTGGGGCTGAGCACAGATACGCAGTATTTT. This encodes CSPKGLAGVGLSTDTQYF.

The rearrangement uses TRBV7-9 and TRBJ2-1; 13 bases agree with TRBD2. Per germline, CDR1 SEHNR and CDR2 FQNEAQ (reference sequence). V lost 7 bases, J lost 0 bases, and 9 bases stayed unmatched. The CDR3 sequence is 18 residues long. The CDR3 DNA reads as TGTGCCAGCACCGCTAGGACTAGCGGGAGTCTCTCCTACAATGAGCAGTTCTTC. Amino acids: CASTARTSGSLSYNEQFF. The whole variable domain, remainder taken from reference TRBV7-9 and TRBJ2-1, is DTGVSQNPRHKITKRGQNVTFRCDPISEHNRLYWYRQTLGQGPEFLTYFQNEAQLEKSRLLSDRFSAERPKGSFSTLEIQRTEQGDSAMYLCASTARTSGSLSYNEQFFGPGTRLTVL.